The TCR beta chain under discussion was sequenced for a study of glioma-infiltrating T cells after dendritic cell vaccination. Fresh-frozen tumor tissue and more than two years of survival data were available for all. The germline V gene encodes CDR1 MDHEN and CDR2 SYDVKM. Unmatched junction bases numbered 8, after V lost 7 bases and J lost 6 bases. The CDR3 loop spans 13 amino acids. Here immunoSEQ multiplex PCR was the method, and the copy in TCRdb shows in-frame clones only, minus some. The sample consists of roughly 80,000 clones, around 90% of them appearing once. The sequences come from blood, collected before dendritic cell vaccination. This receptor was identified in a human donor with glioblastoma. V is TRBV28 and J is TRBJ1-1, with 7 bases aligning to TRBD1. The CDR3 sequence: CASIPGGRAEAFF. The CDR3 coding sequence is TGTGCCAGCATCCCAGGGGGACGCGCTGAAGCTTTCTTT.